The following is a T cell receptor (beta chain) sequence with its context. As yet, its antigen is unknown. These data are taken from a study of cytomegalovirus exposure and HLA in healthy donors. Overall study context: From some 180 million T cells, an earlier analysis saw 90 million to 130 million unique TCR beta sequences.

Primers included in the PCR were 60 Vbeta and 13 Jbeta primers. Data came from immunoSEQ multiplex PCR; TCRdb stores just in-frame clones and leaves some out. Recorded here are 65,000 to 85,000 clones; the top ten clones represent approximately 1.5%. Study-level points and caveats: Further analysis was carried out later, and it showed several of the most significant clusters appearing linked to common viral pathogens.

The CDR3 spans 16 residues. This chain uses TRBV21-1 with TRBJ2-1; TRBD2, the table's D call, was not compared with the DNA. TRBV21-1 is listed as a pseudogene. The sequence came from an older woman in good health and CMV-seronegative. Sequencing was done on a sample of PBMCs. For the CDR3, the DNA is TGTGCCAGCAGCAATCCTAGCGGGAGATTCTGGAATGAGCAGTTCTTC. Translation: CASSNPSGRFWNEQFF.